The 4 T cell receptor beta chains given below trace back to one sample, sequenced in a study of T cell changes during pregnancy in multiple sclerosis. Assay used: immunoSEQ multiplex PCR; TCRdb lists only in-frame clones, some missing. The sample lists roughly 38,000 clones; around nine tenths were seen once. Sequenced here: CD4+ T cells from peripheral blood mononuclear cells, sampled before pregnancy. These TCRs come from a female donor with multiple sclerosis, enrolled in a pregnancy study.

This clone was recorded once. The J gene is TRBJ2-1, the V gene TRBV9; 9 nucleotides match TRBD1. This CDR3 has 16 residues. Germline V gives CDR1 SGDLS, CDR2 YYNGEE. Trimming removed 0 bases from V and 7 bases from J; junction bases left unmatched: 8. DNA for the CDR3: TGTGCCAGCAGCGTAGGAGGGGGGACAGGGCTGAATGAGCAGTTCTTC. Its translation: CASSVGGGTGLNEQFF.

The rearrangement links TRBV28 to TRBJ1-4; D is perhaps TRBD1 (6 bases). The V gene lost 6 bases and the J gene lost 4 bases, with 18 bases spanning the gap. This CDR3 comprises 16 residues. Germline V gene lookup returns CDR1 MDHEN and CDR2 SYDVKM. The DNA of the CDR3 is TGTGCCAGCAGCGTATCCGGGGGGCATGGTAATGAAAAACTGTTTTTT. This codes for CASSVSGGHGNEKLFF. The whole variable domain, remainder taken from reference TRBV28 and TRBJ1-4, is DVKVTQSSRYLVKRTGEKVFLECVQDMDHENMFWYRQDPGLGLRLIYFSYDVKMKEKGDIPEGYSVSREKKERFSLILESASTNQTSMYLCASSVSGGHGNEKLFFGSGTQLSVL.

The chain is built from TRBV6-1 and TRBJ2-2; 7 bases match TRBD1. After removal of 6 bases from V and 7 bases from J, the junction contained 8 bases not matched to a gene. CDR3 length: 14 amino acids. The germline V gene has CDR1 MNHNS and CDR2 SASEGT. The CDR3 DNA reads TGTGCCAGCAGATACAGGGGTGCCGGCGGGGAGCTGTTTTTT. This codes for CASRYRGAGGELFF.

V and J are TRBV5-1 and TRBJ2-1, with 12 bases lining up with TRBD2. The CDR3 has 17 amino acids. Germline lookup yields CDR1 SGHRS and CDR2 YFSETQ. With V trimmed by 4 bases and J by 4 bases, 9 bases remained unmatched. For the CDR3, the DNA is TGCGCCAGCAGCCGAGGGACTAGCGGGCACGTTTACAATGAGCAGTTCTTC. This encodes CASSRGTSGHVYNEQFF.